The 30 T cell receptor beta chains presented below share a single source sample, sequenced in a study of control samples from healthy donors and cancer patients. Data came from immunoSEQ multiplex PCR; TCRdb stores just in-frame clones and leaves some out. The repertoire includes about 160,000 clones, around 94% of them detected once, and less than 15% sits in the top ten. Sequences were obtained from PBMCs. These receptors originate from a man in his sixties with colorectal cancer.

The chain combines TRBV27 with TRBJ1-6; weak D call: TRBD1 (6 bases). Germline CDR1 MNHEY, CDR2 SMNVEV (reference sequence). Trimming took 5 bases from V and 1 from J, leaving 15 bases between them. CDR3 length equals 17 residues. The CDR3: CASSSWTVRSYNSPLHF. CDR3 in DNA: TGTGCCAGCAGTAGTTGGACAGTTAGGTCCTATAATTCACCCCTCCACTTT.

The V gene is TRBV6-5, the J gene TRBJ1-5; D is possibly TRBD1 (5 bases). The CDR3 has 15 amino acids. With 6 bases removed from V and 4 bases from J, the gap between germline ends came to 16 bases. Germline V gene lookup returns CDR1 MNHEY and CDR2 SVGAGI. CDR3 nucleotide sequence: TGTGCCAGCAGACCCCTCCGGGACGGTAATCAGCCCCAGCATTTT. It specifies CASRPLRDGNQPQHF.

CDR3 in amino acids: CASSLEVPGHLKKGDEQYF. Written as DNA, the CDR3 is TGTGCCAGCAGCTTAGAAGTTCCGGGACACCTCAAGAAAGGCGACGAGCAGTACTTC. The chain links TRBV5-4 to TRBJ2-7, with D possibly TRBD1 on 6 matching bases. From germline, CDR1 is SGHNT and CDR2 YYREEE (reference sequence). The CDR3 loop spans 19 amino acids. V shed 2 bases and J shed 5 bases, with 29 bases lying between them.

The genes are TRBV14 and TRBJ1-1; no clear D gene. Germline CDR1 SGHDN, CDR2 FVKESK. The V and J ends lost 1 base and 3 bases respectively, with 6 bases between them. This CDR3 region has 13 residues. The CDR3 DNA is TGTGCCAGCAGCCAAGTTGGAGACACTGAAGCTTTCTTT. This translates into CASSQVGDTEAFF.

The rearrangement uses TRBV19 and TRBJ1-2; perhaps TRBD1 as D (5 bases). CDR1 and CDR2 from the germline V gene are LNHDA and SQIVND (reference sequence). The V end was cut by 9 bases, the J end by 7 bases, with 18 bases between. The CDR3 is 13 residues long. CDR3 sequence: CASRAAGIGGYTF. The CDR3 bases are TGTGCCAGCCGAGCGGCAGGGATAGGTGGCTACACCTTC. Variable domain in full (rest from reference TRBV19 and TRBJ1-2): DGGITQSPKYLFRKEGQNVTLSCEQNLNHDAMYWYRQDPGQGLRLIYYSQIVNDFQKGDIAEGYSVSREKKESFPLTVTSAQKNPTAFYLCASRAAGIGGYTFGSGTRLTVV.

The CDR3 loop is CASTPKGYTGELFF. The CDR3 coding sequence is TGTGCCAGCACTCCCAAGGGATACACCGGGGAGCTGTTTTTT. This chain connects TRBV6-5 to TRBJ2-2; the D is unclear. The CDR3 has 14 residues. Deletions cut 7 bases from V and 3 bases from J, with 12 bases between. Germline V gene sequence: CDR1 MNHEY, CDR2 SVGAGI.

The chain uses TRBV9 and TRBJ1-3, with D unresolved. V was shortened by 4 bases and J by 0 bases, with 14 bases between the two germline ends. Germline CDR1 and CDR2: SGDLS and YYNGEE. This CDR3 has 16 residues. The CDR3: CASSPNVRASGNTIYF. Written as DNA, the CDR3 is TGTGCCAGCAGCCCGAACGTAAGGGCCTCTGGAAACACCATATATTTT. Full variable domain (remainder filled in from reference TRBV9 and TRBJ1-3): DSGVTQTPKHLITATGQRVTLRCSPRSGDLSVYWYQQSLDQGLQFLIQYYNGEERAKGNILERFSAQQFPDLHSELNLSSLELGDSALYFCASSPNVRASGNTIYFGEGSWLTVV.

The genes are TRBV6-5 and TRBJ2-2, with 8 bases identical to TRBD1. Germline V gives CDR1 MNHEY, CDR2 SVGAGI. Losses at the gene ends were 7 bases for V and 6 bases for J; bases not matched to a gene: 7. The CDR3 contains 14 residues. CDR3 in amino acids: CASNPDRVAGELFF. The DNA of the CDR3 is TGTGCCAGCAACCCGGACAGGGTAGCCGGGGAGCTGTTTTTT.

The rearrangement joins TRBV7-4 to TRBJ2-1; D is uncertain. The CDR3 totals 18 residues. Looked up from germline, CDR1 is SGHVT and CDR2 is SQSDAQ. V lost 1 base and J 6 bases, leaving 22 bases between the germline ends. The CDR3 region is CASSLEVINVGCSNEQFF. The CDR3, as DNA: TGTGCCAGCAGCTTAGAAGTTATTAATGTAGGGTGCTCCAATGAGCAGTTCTTC.

This clone came up once. The rearrangement links TRBV4-1 to TRBJ1-4; 10 bases fit TRBD1. Germline trimming cut 1 base from V and 8 bases from J; bases unmatched to any gene: 4. The germline gives CDR1 MGHRA, CDR2 YSYEKL. This CDR3 comprises 15 residues. The CDR3 DNA follows: TGCGCCAGCAGCCAAGTGTTGGACAGGGGGGAAAAACTGTTTTTT. Residues: CASSQVLDRGEKLFF.

The chain carries TRBV4-1 and TRBJ1-4; unclear D gene. Germline-derived CDR1 and CDR2 are MGHRA and YSYEKL. The V end lost 0 bases, the J end lost 3 bases, and 8 bases lay between the germline ends. CDR3 length: 15 residues. CDR3 amino acids: CASSQDGAPNEKLFF. The CDR3 nucleotides are TGCGCCAGCAGCCAAGATGGAGCTCCTAATGAAAAACTGTTTTTT.

The rearrangement links TRBV19 to TRBJ2-3; possibly TRBD1 for D (6 bases). The CDR3 extends over 13 amino acids. V was clipped by 4 bases and J by 6 bases, with 11 bases between them. In germline, CDR1 is LNHDA, CDR2 SQIVND (reference sequence). The CDR3 here is CASSNRAGDTQYF. CDR3 in DNA: TGTGCCAGTAGTAACAGGGCCGGGGATACGCAGTATTTT.

This rearrangement joins TRBV5-1 to TRBJ2-4; 7 bases fit TRBD1. Germline V gene sequence: CDR1 SGHRS, CDR2 YFSETQ. V shed 4 bases, J shed 7 bases, and the junction held 8 bases outside the gene matches. This CDR3 comprises 14 residues. The CDR3 sequence: CASSLRQGSNIQYF. Written as DNA, the CDR3 is TGCGCCAGCAGCCTAAGACAGGGTTCGAACATTCAGTACTTC.

V is TRBV7-6 and J is TRBJ2-3; 16 nucleotides agree with TRBD2. Trimming removed 4 bases from V and 3 bases from J; junction bases left unmatched: 1. The germline gives CDR1 SGHVS, CDR2 FNYEAQ. The CDR3 is 16 residues long. CDR3 protein: CASSSGLAGGTDTQYF. Here the CDR3 DNA reads TGTGCCAGCAGCTCGGGACTAGCGGGGGGGACAGATACGCAGTATTTT.

V gene TRBV29-1 combines with J gene TRBJ1-1, with 9 positions matching TRBD1. The CDR3 covers 15 residues. V lost 6 bases to trimming and J lost 1 base; unmatched junction nucleotides: 9. Germline lookup yields CDR1 SQVTM and CDR2 ANQGSEA. The CDR3 protein is CSVALRDRANTEAFF. CDR3 nucleotides: TGCAGCGTCGCCCTCCGGGACAGGGCGAACACTGAAGCTTTCTTT.

The chain links TRBV7-8 to TRBJ2-1, with 7 bases fitting TRBD2. V shed 5 bases, J shed 4 bases, and the junction held 8 bases outside the gene matches. Per the germline V gene, CDR1 is SGHVS and CDR2 is FQNEAQ. The CDR3 extends over 15 amino acids. DNA of the CDR3: TGTGCCAGCAGCACTACGGGGGGAACGTACAATGAGCAGTTCTTC. This codes for CASSTTGGTYNEQFF.

The chain combines TRBV29-1 with TRBJ2-1, with D possibly being TRBD1 (7 bases). Trimming took 7 bases from V and 6 from J, leaving 13 bases between them. The length of the CDR3 is 12 residues. CDR1 and CDR2 (germline): SQVTM, ANQGSEA. This CDR3 reads CSAHRGGNEQFF. The DNA for the CDR3 is TGCAGCGCTCACAGGGGAGGCAATGAGCAGTTCTTC.

CDR3 DNA sequence: TGTGCCAGTAGTGGACTTTTCTCCTACAATGAGCAGTTCTTC. Protein: CASSGLFSYNEQFF. The gene calls are TRBV19 and TRBJ2-1, with D tentatively TRBD2 (5 bases). The CDR3 contains 14 residues. Per the germline V gene, CDR1 is LNHDA and CDR2 is SQIVND (reference sequence). Trimming removed 5 bases from V and 0 bases from J, with 8 bases in between. Variable domain in full (rest from reference TRBV19 and TRBJ2-1): DGGITQSPKYLFRKEGQNVTLSCEQNLNHDAMYWYRQDPGQGLRLIYYSQIVNDFQKGDIAEGYSVSREKKESFPLTVTSAQKNPTAFYLCASSGLFSYNEQFFGPGTRLTVL.

V gene TRBV19 combines with J gene TRBJ1-4; 8 nucleotides agree with TRBD1. The germline V gene has CDR1 LNHDA and CDR2 SQIVND (reference sequence). Trimming cost V 9 bases and J 7 bases; bases outside gene matches: 7. CDR3 length: 13 amino acids. The CDR3 DNA reads TGTGCCAGCACAGGGGGTTGGGGTGAAAAACTGTTTTTT. Translation gives CASTGGWGEKLFF.

This sequence joins TRBV14 and TRBJ2-1; 7 nucleotides align to TRBD2. V dropped 2 bases and J dropped 7; count of bases not matched to a gene: 14. The CDR3 runs to 17 residues. CDR1 and CDR2 (germline): SGHDN, FVKESK. The CDR3 sequence is CASSQLSRGEWRNEQFF. The CDR3 nucleotides read TGTGCCAGCAGCCAACTCTCCCGGGGGGAGTGGCGAAATGAGCAGTTCTTC.

The chain uses TRBV5-1 and TRBJ1-2; D might be TRBD1 (5 bases). V lost 4 bases to trimming and J lost 8 bases, with 21 bases between them. This CDR3 contains 15 residues. Per germline, CDR1 SGHRS and CDR2 YFSETQ. The CDR3, as DNA: TGCGCCAGCAGCGACCGCACCCAGGGATTGGGCGGCTACACCTTC. Its translation: CASSDRTQGLGGYTF.

This chain uses TRBV9 with TRBJ1-6, with D maybe TRBD1 (5 bases). The CDR3 has 14 residues. In germline, CDR1 is SGDLS, CDR2 YYNGEE. Trimming pared 4 bases from V and 5 bases from J, leaving 10 bases between. The CDR3 reads CASSPGRDNSPLHF. In nucleotides, the CDR3 is TGTGCCAGCAGCCCCGGCAGGGATAATTCACCCCTCCACTTT.

This clone was counted only a few times. This chain links TRBV27 with TRBJ2-7; D possibly matches TRBD1 or TRBD2 (5 bases each). CDR1 is MNHEY and CDR2 is SMNVEV in the germline V gene (reference sequence). V lost 0 bases, J lost 0 bases, and 12 bases lay in between. The CDR3 has 16 amino acids. The CDR3 bases are TGTGCCAGCAGTTTATCCCTGGGGGATTCCTCCTACGAGCAGTACTTC. It specifies CASSLSLGDSSYEQYF.

The chain uses TRBV14 and TRBJ2-7; D gene ambiguous. This CDR3 spans 11 amino acids. Germline loops: CDR1 SGHDN, CDR2 FVKESK. Trimming took off 4 bases at V and 3 bases at J, with 4 bases between the two ends. The CDR3 coding sequence is TGTGCCAGCAGCCCCTACTACGAGCAGTACTTC. It translates to CASSPYYEQYF.

The V gene is TRBV9, the J gene TRBJ1-2; weak D call: TRBD1 (5 bases). V was cut by 0 bases and J by 8 bases, with 20 bases left in between. CDR3 length: 16 amino acids. Germline V CDR1 and CDR2: SGDLS, YYNGEE. CDR3 region: CASSVGSMGTVGGYTF. DNA for the CDR3: TGTGCCAGCAGCGTAGGGTCTATGGGGACTGTAGGCGGCTACACCTTC.

The chain links TRBV6-2 or TRBV6-3 to TRBJ2-2, with D tentatively TRBD1 (7 bases). Germline V gene lookup returns CDR1 MNHEY and CDR2 SVGEGT. The CDR3 has 18 residues. The V gene lost 4 bases and the J gene lost 5 bases, with 23 bases spanning the gap. This chain's CDR3 is CASSSIHPGGPRTGELFF. The CDR3 DNA reads TGTGCCAGCAGTTCCATCCACCCAGGGGGGCCAAGGACCGGGGAGCTGTTTTTT.

CDR3 DNA sequence: TGTGCCAGCAGCTTCCTTCACAGGGAAGGGTACGAGCAGTACTTC. Translating it yields CASSFLHREGYEQYF. This chain joins TRBV6-5 and TRBJ2-7, with D perhaps matching TRBD1 (6 bases). This CDR3 contains 15 residues. With 6 bases removed from V and 4 bases from J, the gap between germline ends came to 19 bases. Germline V lookup: CDR1 MNHEY, CDR2 SVGAGI.

This chain joins TRBV4-2 and TRBJ1-6; D is uncertain. The V gene lost 0 bases and the J gene lost 10 bases, with 13 bases spanning the gap. Germline V lookup: CDR1 LGHNA, CDR2 YNFKEQ. The CDR3 has 15 residues. CDR3 nucleotide sequence: TGTGCCAGCAGCCAAGATTCCTCAGGAGGCTCACCCCTCCACTTT. This encodes CASSQDSSGGSPLHF.

V usage is TRBV9 and J usage is TRBJ1-6; 9 nucleotides align to TRBD1. The V segment lost 3 bases and the J segment 6 bases; nucleotides outside the gene matches: 10. From germline, CDR1 is SGDLS and CDR2 YYNGEE. The CDR3 covers 17 residues. CDR3 DNA: TGTGCCAGCAGCGCAGGACCGGGACAGGGACTTAATTCACCCCTCCACTTT. It encodes CASSAGPGQGLNSPLHF.

This chain joins TRBV27 and TRBJ1-5; 8 bases are a match to TRBD1. The germline V gene encodes CDR1 MNHEY and CDR2 SMNVEV (reference sequence). With 4 bases clipped from V and 3 bases from J, the junction kept 2 bases outside the gene matches. The CDR3 totals 14 residues. In nucleotides, the CDR3 is TGTGCCAGCAGTTCACAGGGGGTCAATCAGCCCCAGCATTTT. Protein: CASSSQGVNQPQHF.